The clone carrying this T cell receptor beta chain came up a few times. Its specificity is unknown. This specimen belongs to a study of response to subunit inactivated influenza vaccine. MiXCR was run by TCRdb on the RT-PCR reads, yielding one entry per CDR3 protein. This sample has fewer than 550,000 distinct CDR3 sequences; roughly 23% occur once, and the top ten carry 1.5% to 2%. Study outcomes and limitations: Each seasonal influenza vaccination recruits few new T cells, the authors suggested.

The germline gives CDR1 ENHRY, CDR2 SYGVKD. The CDR3 runs to 18 residues. V was clipped by 10 bases and J by 0 bases; unmatched bases: 15. The sequences come from CD4+ T cells sorted from PBMCs, collected more than 4 days after vaccination. This sequence was found in a man aged 50-59 years who received an inactivated influenza vaccine. J is TRBJ2-6 and V is TRBV10-3, with TRBD1 matching over 7 bases. CDR3 region: CATFNRGRGGSGANVLTF. CDR3 bases: TGTGCCACCTTCAATAGGGGGCGCGGAGGCTCTGGGGCCAACGTCCTGACTTTC.